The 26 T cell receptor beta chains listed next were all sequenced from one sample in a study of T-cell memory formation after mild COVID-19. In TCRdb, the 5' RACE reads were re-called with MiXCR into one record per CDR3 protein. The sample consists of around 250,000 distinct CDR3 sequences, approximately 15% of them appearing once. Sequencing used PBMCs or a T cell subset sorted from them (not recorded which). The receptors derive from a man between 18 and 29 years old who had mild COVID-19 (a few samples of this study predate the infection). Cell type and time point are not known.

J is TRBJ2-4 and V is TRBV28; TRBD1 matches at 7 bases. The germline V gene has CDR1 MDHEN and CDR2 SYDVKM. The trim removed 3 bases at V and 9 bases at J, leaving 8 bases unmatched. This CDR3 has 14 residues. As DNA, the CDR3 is TGTGCCAGCAGTTTCCCCGACAGGGCCGCCATTCAGTACTTC. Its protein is CASSFPDRAAIQYF.

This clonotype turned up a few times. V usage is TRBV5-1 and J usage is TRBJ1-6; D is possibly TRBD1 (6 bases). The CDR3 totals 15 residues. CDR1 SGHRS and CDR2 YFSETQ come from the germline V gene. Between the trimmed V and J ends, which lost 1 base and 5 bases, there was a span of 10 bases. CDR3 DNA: TGCGCCAGCAGCTTGAAGGGGGAAGATAATTCACCCCTCCACTTT. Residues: CASSLKGEDNSPLHF.

The CDR3 region has the DNA TGCAGTGCCAACCGACAGCCCAATCAGCCCCAGCATTTT. Amino acids: CSANRQPNQPQHF. This chain uses TRBV20-1 with TRBJ1-5; a weak D match, TRBD1 (5 bases). CDR3 size: 13 residues. CDR1 is DFQATT, CDR2 SNEGSKA, per germline (reference sequence). Trimming cost V 6 bases and J 3 bases, with 12 bases left between them.

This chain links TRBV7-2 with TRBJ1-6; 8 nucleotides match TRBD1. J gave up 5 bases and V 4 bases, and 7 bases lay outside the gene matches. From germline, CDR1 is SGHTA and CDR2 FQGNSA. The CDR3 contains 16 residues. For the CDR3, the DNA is TGTGCCAGCAGCTCGCACGGACAGGGTAATAATTCACCCCTCCACTTT. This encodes CASSSHGQGNNSPLHF.

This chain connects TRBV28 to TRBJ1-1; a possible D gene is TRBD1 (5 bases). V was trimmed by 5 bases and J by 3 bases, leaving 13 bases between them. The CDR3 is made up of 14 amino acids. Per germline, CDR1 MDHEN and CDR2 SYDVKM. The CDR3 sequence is CASSPGGSDTEAFF. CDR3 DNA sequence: TGTGCCAGCAGTCCCGGGGGGTCAGACACTGAAGCTTTCTTT.

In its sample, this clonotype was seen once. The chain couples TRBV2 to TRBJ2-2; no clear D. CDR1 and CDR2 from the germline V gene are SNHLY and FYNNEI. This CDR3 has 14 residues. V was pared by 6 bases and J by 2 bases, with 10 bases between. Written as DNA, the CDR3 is TGTGCCAGCAGACCCGACGGAAACACCGGGGAGCTGTTTTTT. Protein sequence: CASRPDGNTGELFF. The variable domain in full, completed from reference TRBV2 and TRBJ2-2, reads EPEVTQTPSHQVTQMGQEVILRCVPISNHLYFYWYRQILGQKVEFLVSFYNNEISEKSEIFDDQFSVERPDGSNFTLKIRSTKLEDSAMYFCASRPDGNTGELFFGEGSRLTVL.

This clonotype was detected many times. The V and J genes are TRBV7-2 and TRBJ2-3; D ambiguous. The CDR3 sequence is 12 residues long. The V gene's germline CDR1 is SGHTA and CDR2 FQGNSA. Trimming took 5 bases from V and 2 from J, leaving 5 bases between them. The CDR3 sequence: CASSPNTDTQYF. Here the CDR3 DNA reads TGTGCCAGCAGCCCAAACACAGATACGCAGTATTTT.

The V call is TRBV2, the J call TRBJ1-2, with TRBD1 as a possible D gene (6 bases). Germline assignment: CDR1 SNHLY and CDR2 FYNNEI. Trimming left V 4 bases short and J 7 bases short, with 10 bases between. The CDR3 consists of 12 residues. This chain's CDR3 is CASSGDRTGYTF. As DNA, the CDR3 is TGTGCCAGCAGTGGAGACAGGACTGGCTACACCTTC.

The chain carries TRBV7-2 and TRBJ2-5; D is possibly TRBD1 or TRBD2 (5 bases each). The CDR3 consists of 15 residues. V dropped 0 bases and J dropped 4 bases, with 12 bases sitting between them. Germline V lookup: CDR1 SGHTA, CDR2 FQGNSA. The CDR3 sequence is CASSLALTRGETQYF. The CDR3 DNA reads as TGTGCCAGCAGCTTAGCGCTTACTAGGGGAGAGACCCAGTACTTC.

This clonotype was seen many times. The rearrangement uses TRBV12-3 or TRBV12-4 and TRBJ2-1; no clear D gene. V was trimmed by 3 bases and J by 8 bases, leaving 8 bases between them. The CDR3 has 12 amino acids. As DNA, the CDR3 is TGTGCCAGCAGTTTCCCATACGATGAGCAGTTCTTC. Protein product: CASSFPYDEQFF.

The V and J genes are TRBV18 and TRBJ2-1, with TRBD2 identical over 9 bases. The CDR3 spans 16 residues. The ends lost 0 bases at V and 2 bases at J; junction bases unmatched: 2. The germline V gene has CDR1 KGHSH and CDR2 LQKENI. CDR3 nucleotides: TGTGCCAGCTCACCACCGGGACTAGCTACCTACAATGAGCAGTTCTTC. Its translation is CASSPPGLATYNEQFF.

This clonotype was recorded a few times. CDR3 region: CASSSGGSTGNTIYF. The CDR3 DNA sequence: TGTGCCAGCAGCTCCGGAGGAAGTACTGGAAACACCATATATTTT. The chain has TRBV6-5 and TRBJ1-3, with D uncertain. CDR3 length equals 15 residues. In germline, CDR1 is MNHEY, CDR2 SVGAGI. The ends were cut back, 6 bases at V and 2 bases at J, with 14 bases in the middle.

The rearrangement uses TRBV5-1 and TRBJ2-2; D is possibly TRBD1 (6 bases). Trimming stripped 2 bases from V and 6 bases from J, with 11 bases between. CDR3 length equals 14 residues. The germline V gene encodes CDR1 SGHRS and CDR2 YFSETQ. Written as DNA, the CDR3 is TGCGCCAGCAGCTTAACAGGGTATCCCGGGGAGCTGTTTTTT. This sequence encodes CASSLTGYPGELFF.

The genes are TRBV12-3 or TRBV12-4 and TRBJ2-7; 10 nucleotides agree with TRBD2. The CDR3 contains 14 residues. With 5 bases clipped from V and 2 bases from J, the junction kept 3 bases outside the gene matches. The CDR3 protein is CASSKLAGPYEQYF. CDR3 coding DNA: TGTGCCAGCAGTAAACTAGCGGGGCCCTACGAGCAGTACTTC.

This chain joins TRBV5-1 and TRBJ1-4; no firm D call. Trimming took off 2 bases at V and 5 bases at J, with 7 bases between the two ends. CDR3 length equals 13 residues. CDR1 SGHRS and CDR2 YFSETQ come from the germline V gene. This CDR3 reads CASSFYSNEKLFF. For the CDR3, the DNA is TGCGCCAGCAGCTTCTACTCGAATGAAAAACTGTTTTTT.

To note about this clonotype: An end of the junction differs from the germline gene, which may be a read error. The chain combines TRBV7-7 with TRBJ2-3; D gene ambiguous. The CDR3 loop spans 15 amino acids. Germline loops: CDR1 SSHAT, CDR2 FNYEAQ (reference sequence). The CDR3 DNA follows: TGTGCTAGCAGCTTGAGGCCGTCTAGCACAGATACGCAGTATTTT. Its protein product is CASSLRPSSTDTQYF.

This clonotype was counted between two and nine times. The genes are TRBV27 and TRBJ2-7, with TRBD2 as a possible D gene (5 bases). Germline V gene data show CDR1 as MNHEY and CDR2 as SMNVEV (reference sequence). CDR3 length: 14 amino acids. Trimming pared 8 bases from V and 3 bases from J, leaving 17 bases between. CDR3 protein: CASQPGIGFYEQYF. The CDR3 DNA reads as TGTGCCAGCCAACCCGGGATAGGCTTCTACGAGCAGTACTTC.

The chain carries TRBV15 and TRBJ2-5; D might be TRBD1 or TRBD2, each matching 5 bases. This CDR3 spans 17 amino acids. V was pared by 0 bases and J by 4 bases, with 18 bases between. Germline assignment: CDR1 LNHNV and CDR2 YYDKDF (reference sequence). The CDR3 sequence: CATSRDLRDPRGETQYF. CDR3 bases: TGTGCCACCAGCAGAGATCTCCGGGACCCGAGAGGAGAGACCCAGTACTTC.

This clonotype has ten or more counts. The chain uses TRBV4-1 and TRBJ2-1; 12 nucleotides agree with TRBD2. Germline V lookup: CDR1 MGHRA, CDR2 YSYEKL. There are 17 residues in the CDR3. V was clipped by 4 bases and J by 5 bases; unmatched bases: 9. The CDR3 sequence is CASSRRLAGVNDNEQFF. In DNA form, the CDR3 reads TGCGCCAGCAGCCGTCGACTAGCGGGGGTGAACGACAATGAGCAGTTCTTC.

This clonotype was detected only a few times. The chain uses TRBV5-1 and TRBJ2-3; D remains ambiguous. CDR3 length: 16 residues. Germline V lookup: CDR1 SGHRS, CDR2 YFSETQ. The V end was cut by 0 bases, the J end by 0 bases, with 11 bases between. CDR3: CASSLATPSSTDTQYF. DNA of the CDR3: TGCGCCAGCAGCTTGGCTACACCTTCTAGCACAGATACGCAGTATTTT.

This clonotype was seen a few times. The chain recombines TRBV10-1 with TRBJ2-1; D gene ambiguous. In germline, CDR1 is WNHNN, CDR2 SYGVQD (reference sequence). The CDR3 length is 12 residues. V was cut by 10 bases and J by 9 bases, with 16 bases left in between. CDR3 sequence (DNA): TGCGCCATTGACAAGGACCCCTCTGAGCAGTTCTTC. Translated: CAIDKDPSEQFF.

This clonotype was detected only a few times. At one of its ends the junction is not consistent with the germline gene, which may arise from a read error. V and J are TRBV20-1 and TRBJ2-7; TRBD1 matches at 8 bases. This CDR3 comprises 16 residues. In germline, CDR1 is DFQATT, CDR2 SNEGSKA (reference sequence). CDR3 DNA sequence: TGCAGTGCTAGAGAAGGGTTCGGGACAGGCTCCCACGAGCAGTACTTC. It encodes CSAREGFGTGSHEQYF.

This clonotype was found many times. The CDR3 spells CASSGPGRSHNYGYTF. CDR3 in DNA: TGTGCCAGCAGCGGCCCCGGGAGGAGTCATAACTATGGCTACACCTTC. The chain joins TRBV5-5 to TRBJ1-2, with D hard to call. Trimming took off 4 bases at V and 1 base at J, with 17 bases between the two ends. CDR3 length equals 16 residues. The germline gives CDR1 SGHKS, CDR2 YYEKEE (reference sequence).

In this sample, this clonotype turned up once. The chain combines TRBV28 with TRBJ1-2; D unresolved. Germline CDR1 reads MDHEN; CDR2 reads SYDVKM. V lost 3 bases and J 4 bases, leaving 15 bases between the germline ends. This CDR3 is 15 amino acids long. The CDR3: CASSLTPPGIYGYTF. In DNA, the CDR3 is TGTGCCAGCAGTTTGACACCCCCCGGGATCTATGGCTACACCTTC.

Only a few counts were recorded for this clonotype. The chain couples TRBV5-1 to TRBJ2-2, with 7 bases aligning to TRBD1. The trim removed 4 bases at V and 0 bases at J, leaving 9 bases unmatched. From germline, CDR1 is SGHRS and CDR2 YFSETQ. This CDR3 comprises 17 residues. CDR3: CASSRTGPIANTGELFF. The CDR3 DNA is TGCGCCAGCAGCAGGACAGGTCCGATCGCGAACACCGGGGAGCTGTTTTTT.

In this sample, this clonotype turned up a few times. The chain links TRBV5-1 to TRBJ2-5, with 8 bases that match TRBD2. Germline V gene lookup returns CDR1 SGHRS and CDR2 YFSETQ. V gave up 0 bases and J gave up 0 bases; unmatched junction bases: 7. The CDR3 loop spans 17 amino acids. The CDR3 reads CASSLGLAGGNQETQYF. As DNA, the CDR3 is TGCGCCAGCAGCTTGGGTCTGGCGGGGGGAAACCAAGAGACCCAGTACTTC.